The rows below give T cell receptor beta chains drawn from one sample of a study of shared clonotypes between healthy human individuals. The method was immunoSEQ multiplex PCR; TCRdb's version includes in-frame clones alone and lacks a portion of them. The table lists approximately 470,000 clones, approximately 82% of them singletons, with around 12% in the top ten. Sequenced sample: PBMCs. The source of these receptors is a woman aged 40-49 years in good health. Some clones in this sample may be carry-over from other donors' samples. The CDR3 runs from the conserved cysteine through the conserved F or W. The D gene is left open where the match is weak. Clone size is given for some rows only: seen once, a few or many times, or a class if the clone is expanded.

D,size,length,J,V,DNA,CDR3
.,.,13,TRBJ2-3,TRBV7-2,TGTGCCAGCAGACAGGGAAGCACAGATACGCAGTATTTT,CASRQGSTDTQYF
.,.,15,TRBJ2-3,TRBV6-1,TGTGCCAGCAGGCGCGCCGGGACTAGCACAGATACGCAGTATTTT,CASRRAGTSTDTQYF
.,once,16,TRBJ1-6,TRBV28,TGTGCCAGCAGTAGGGACGTGTTGGGGGCGGATTCACCCCTCCACTTT,CASSRDVLGADSPLHF
.,once,13,TRBJ2-7,TRBV6-5,TGTGCCAGCAGTTACTCCCGTTACGGCGAGCAGTACTTC,CASSYSRYGEQYF
.,.,11,TRBJ2-3,TRBV11-2,TGTGCCAGCAGCTTAGGGGTAACGCAGTATTTT,CASSLGVTQYF
.,.,15,TRBJ2-3,TRBV5-4,TGTGCCAGCAGACCCACCAGGACTAGCACAGATACGCAGTATTTT,CASRPTRTSTDTQYF
.,.,14,TRBJ1-2,TRBV10-3,TGTGCCATCAGTGAGGGTGGCCTGAGCTATGGCTACACCTTC,CAISEGGLSYGYTF
.,.,17,TRBJ2-1,TRBV27,TGTGCCAGCAACAGGGGCCGGGGACTAGATTTTTCCAATGAGCAGTTCTTC,CASNRGRGLDFSNEQFF
TRBD2,.,16,TRBJ2-3,TRBV7-2,TGTGCCAGCAGCTTAGTGACTAGCGGGAGCTCAGATACGCAGTATTTT,CASSLVTSGSSDTQYF
.,.,11,TRBJ2-1,TRBV29-1,TGCAGCGTTGTTCGTGACAATGAGCAGTTCTTC,CSVVRDNEQFF
TRBD2,.,13,TRBJ2-7,TRBV4-3,TGCGCCAGCAGCCAAGAAATGGCTAGCGGGCGGTACTTC,CASSQEMASGRYF
.,few,17,TRBJ2-3,TRBV5-1,TGCGCCAGCAGCTTGTTCGGGGGCCGAGGAAGCACAGATACGCAGTATTTT,CASSLFGGRGSTDTQYF
.,.,13,TRBJ1-5,TRBV7-9,TGTGCCAGCAGCCCCGGACGGCATCAGCCCCAGCATTTT,CASSPGRHQPQHF
TRBD2,.,15,TRBJ2-1,TRBV7-3,TGTGCCAGCAGCGGGGGACTAGCGGATATCAATGAGCAGTTCTTC,CASSGGLADINEQFF
.,.,13,TRBJ2-5,TRBV28,TGTGCCAGCAGTTTTGGTCAGCAAGAGACCCAGTACTTC,CASSFGQQETQYF
TRBD1,.,14,TRBJ2-3,TRBV19,TGTGCCAGTAGTGGTAGACAGGGGGCAGATACGCAGTATTTT,CASSGRQGADTQYF
.,.,15,TRBJ2-1,TRBV7-2,TGTGCCAGCAGCCCCGTAAAAGGGCCCTACAATGAGCAGTTCTTC,CASSPVKGPYNEQFF
.,.,14,TRBJ2-1,TRBV7-3,TGTGCCAGCAGCTTCGACGGGACTCACAATGAGCAGTTCTTC,CASSFDGTHNEQFF
.,.,14,TRBJ2-1,TRBV11-3,TGTGCCAGCAGCCGGAGCGCAGGGAACAATGAGCAGTTCTTC,CASSRSAGNNEQFF
TRBD1,once,14,TRBJ1-1,TRBV7-8,TGTGCCAGCAGCAGAGGGACAGGGAGCACTGAAGCTTTCTTT,CASSRGTGSTEAFF
.,.,14,TRBJ1-1,TRBV7-9,TGTGCCAGCAGCTTACTGGGGATGAACACTGAAGCTTTCTTT,CASSLLGMNTEAFF
TRBD1,.,15,TRBJ2-7,TRBV11-2,TGTGCCAGCAGCGCCCTCCAGGGGGCTCCCTACGAGCAGTACTTC,CASSALQGAPYEQYF
.,.,15,TRBJ2-6,TRBV7-3,TGTGCCAGCAGCCCAGTGGGTACTGGGGCCAACGTCCTGACTTTC,CASSPVGTGANVLTF
TRBD1,.,18,TRBJ2-5,TRBV18,TGTGCCAGCTCACACACCCTGGGACAGGCCTTCCGGAAAGAGACCCAGTACTTC,CASSHTLGQAFRKETQYF
.,once,15,TRBJ2-7,TRBV11-2,TGTGCCAGCAGCTTAGAGATGGAATTTCAGAACGAGCAGTACTTC,CASSLEMEFQNEQYF
.,.,14,TRBJ2-2,TRBV7-3,TGTGCCAGCCGCATGACTAGTCGGACCGGGGAGCTGTTTTTT,CASRMTSRTGELFF
.,once,13,TRBJ2-2,TRBV6-5,TGTGCCGTCTACAACCCCAGGGAGGGGGAGCTGTTTTTT,CAVYNPREGELFF
.,.,13,TRBJ1-5,TRBV2,TGTGCCAGCAGTGAAGGAAACAGTCAGCCCCAGCATTTT,CASSEGNSQPQHF
TRBD1,few,17,TRBJ2-2,TRBV30,TGTGCCTGGAGCGCCGGGACAGGGGGCTTCGGGGCCGGGGAGCTGTTTTTT,CAWSAGTGGFGAGELFF
.,.,14,TRBJ1-5,TRBV4-3,TGCGCCAGCAGCCAAGAATGGGGTTCCCAGCCCCAGCATTTT,CASSQEWGSQPQHF
.,.,14,TRBJ2-7,TRBV5-1,TGCGCCAGCACCGACCCTCGGGGTGGGTACGAGCAGTACTTC,CASTDPRGGYEQYF
.,.,14,TRBJ1-1,TRBV7-8,TGTGCCAGCAGCTTAGCGAGGGCAAACACTGAAGCTTTCTTT,CASSLARANTEAFF
.,.,17,TRBJ2-6,TRBV6-4,TGTGCCAGCAGTGACCAGTCACCGGGGTCTGGGGCCAACGTCCTGACTTTC,CASSDQSPGSGANVLTF
.,.,14,TRBJ2-5,TRBV4-1,TGCGCCAGCAGCCTCAAGACCTCAGGGGAGACCCAGTACTTC,CASSLKTSGETQYF
.,.,14,TRBJ1-5,TRBV6-6,TGTGCCAGCAGTTGGGGCTCCGGGGGTCAGCCCCAGCATTTT,CASSWGSGGQPQHF
TRBD2,.,18,TRBJ2-7,TRBV28,TGTGCCAGCAGTTTACGGGGACTAGGGAGAGGGTGGGGCTACGGGCAGTACTTC,CASSLRGLGRGWGYGQYF
.,.,15,TRBJ1-2,TRBV10-3,TGTGCCATCAGTGAGACCCGGACAGAGAACTATGGCTACACCTTC,CAISETRTENYGYTF
.,.,11,TRBJ1-1,TRBV7-2,TGTGCCAGCAGAATGACAGGTGAAGCTTTCTTT,CASRMTGEAFF
.,.,12,TRBJ1-2,TRBV2,TGTGCCAGCAGTGGGCAGCTCTATGGCTACACCTTC,CASSGQLYGYTF
.,.,17,TRBJ2-3,TRBV11-3,TGTGCCAGCAGCTTAGATTTCAGGGACGGGAGAACAGATACGCAGTATTTT,CASSLDFRDGRTDTQYF
.,.,15,TRBJ2-7,TRBV7-7,TGTGCTAGCAGCTTAGGCGTAGGGGGGACCTACGAGCAGTACTTC,CASSLGVGGTYEQYF
.,.,14,TRBJ1-1,TRBV30,TGTGCCTGGAGTGAGCTGGAGGGGTTCACTGAAGCTTTCTTT,CAWSELEGFTEAFF
.,.,13,TRBJ2-7,TRBV11-2,TGTGCCAGCAGACTAGGGTCAGCCTACGAGCAGTACTTC,CASRLGSAYEQYF
.,once,13,TRBJ1-1,TRBV2,TGTGCCAGCAGTGAATGGTGGCGCACTGAAGCTTTCTTT,CASSEWWRTEAFF
TRBD2,.,15,TRBJ2-3,TRBV23-1,TGCGCCAGCACCTTACGGACTAGCGGCACAGATACGCAGTATTTT,CASTLRTSGTDTQYF